These 14 T cell receptor beta chains share one sample of origin, sequenced in a study of blood T cell repertoires in COVID-19. Profiling relied on immunoSEQ multiplex PCR, and the TCRdb table lists in-frame clones only, not all of them. Among roughly 430,000 clones listed, 88% were seen once. Sequencing used PBMCs or T cells enriched from blood (not recorded which). These receptors were collected from a woman between 35 and 50 years old with acute COVID-19.

This clone was recorded only once. The V call is TRBV7-8, the J call TRBJ1-3, with a tentative D call TRBD1 (5 bases). Germline values: CDR1 SGHVS, CDR2 FQNEAQ. V lost 4 bases and J 0 bases, leaving 13 bases between the germline ends. CDR3 length: 16 amino acids. The CDR3 sequence: CASSYGQFNSGNTIYF. As DNA, the CDR3 is TGTGCCAGCAGCTACGGACAATTCAACTCTGGAAACACCATATATTTT.

V usage is TRBV19 and J usage is TRBJ2-1; D perhaps matches TRBD2 (6 bases). There are 17 residues in the CDR3. Per germline, CDR1 LNHDA and CDR2 SQIVND (reference sequence). The V gene lost 4 bases and the J gene lost 4 bases, with 20 bases spanning the gap. The CDR3 is CASSTGLAQRGYNEQFF. Here the CDR3 DNA reads TGTGCCAGTAGTACCGGACTGGCGCAACGGGGGTACAATGAGCAGTTCTTC.

The chain links TRBV30 to TRBJ1-5, with no clear D. Germline lookup yields CDR1 GTSNPN and CDR2 SVGIG (reference sequence). The V end lost 3 bases, the J end lost 4 bases, and 13 bases lay between the germline ends. This CDR3 has 14 residues. The CDR3 nucleotides are TGTGCCTGGAGCGCGGGTCTGGCTAATCAGCCCCAGCATTTT. It translates to CAWSAGLANQPQHF. The full variable domain, its missing parts supplied by reference TRBV30 and TRBJ1-5, is SQTIHQWPATLVQPVGSPLSLECTVEGTSNPNLYWYRQAAGRGLQLLFYSVGIGQISSEVPQNLSASRPQDRQFILSSKKLLLSDSGFYLCAWSAGLANQPQHFGDGTRLSIL.

This chain joins TRBV6-5 and TRBJ2-2; 8 bases line up with TRBD1. The CDR3 extends over 15 amino acids. The V and J ends lost 8 bases and 3 bases, in that order; junction bases with no gene match: 8. Germline V CDR1 and CDR2: MNHEY, SVGAGI. DNA of the CDR3: TGTGCCAGCGGACTATACAGGGGGGACACCGGGGAGCTGTTTTTT. It yields the protein CASGLYRGDTGELFF.

In this sample, this clone turned up a few times. The CDR3, as DNA: TGTGCCAGCAGCTTAGTAGCCTACGAGCAGTACTTC. Protein: CASSLVAYEQYF. J is TRBJ2-7 and V is TRBV7-2, with D hard to call. CDR3 size: 12 residues. The germline V gene has CDR1 SGHTA and CDR2 FQGNSA. V gave up 1 base and J gave up 2 bases, with 3 bases separating them.

The rearrangement joins TRBV6-5 to TRBJ1-4, with 9 bases that match TRBD1. The CDR3 totals 14 residues. J lost 8 bases, V lost 7 bases, and 8 bases had no gene match. CDR1 and CDR2 (germline): MNHEY, SVGAGI. CDR3 nucleotide sequence: TGTGCCAGCACCCCGACAGGGGGGTGGGAAAAACTGTTTTTT. Translation: CASTPTGGWEKLFF.

The gene calls are TRBV6-5 and TRBJ1-2; 10 nucleotides align to TRBD1. Per germline, CDR1 MNHEY and CDR2 SVGAGI. Losses at the gene ends were 6 bases for V and 5 bases for J; bases not matched to a gene: 3. The CDR3 spans 13 residues. Written as DNA, the CDR3 is TGTGCCAGCAGGGAGGGACAGGGGTATGGCTACACCTTC. It codes for CASREGQGYGYTF.

The rearrangement uses TRBV5-8 and TRBJ1-1, with unresolved D. Germline V gene data show CDR1 as SGHTS and CDR2 as YDEGEE. The CDR3 is made up of 12 amino acids. V lost 0 bases and J lost 11, with 11 bases in between. In nucleotides, the CDR3 is TGTGCCAGCAGCTTGGAACCGGGTGGGGCTTTCTTT. As protein: CASSLEPGGAFF.

The DNA of the CDR3 is TGTGCCAGCAGTTACATGGGGACAGCTAACTATGGCTACACCTTC. As protein: CASSYMGTANYGYTF. The rearrangement joins TRBV6-5 to TRBJ1-2, with TRBD1 identical over 7 bases. The junction had 3 bases not matched to a gene; V was cut back by 2 bases and J by 0 bases. CDR3 length equals 15 residues. The V gene's germline CDR1 is MNHEY and CDR2 SVGAGI.

V and J are TRBV19 and TRBJ1-5; TRBD1 agrees at 9 bases. Germline V gives CDR1 LNHDA, CDR2 SQIVND (reference sequence). This CDR3 spans 15 amino acids. V lost 4 bases to trimming and J lost 3 bases; unmatched junction nucleotides: 4. This chain's CDR3 is CASSKGQGINQPQHF. CDR3 DNA: TGTGCCAGTAGTAAGGGACAGGGAATCAATCAGCCCCAGCATTTT.

This CDR3 reads CASSEEGGGFTEAFF. As DNA, the CDR3 is TGTGCCAGCAGTGAAGAAGGCGGGGGTTTCACTGAAGCTTTCTTT. The chain couples TRBV6-1 to TRBJ1-1, with D perhaps TRBD1 (5 bases). CDR1 MNHNS and CDR2 SASEGT come from the germline V gene. This CDR3 region has 15 residues. Trimming removed 1 base at V and 4 bases at J, with 13 bases between.

The chain recombines TRBV6-6 with TRBJ2-7; 11 nucleotides match TRBD1. Germline V gene lookup returns CDR1 MNHNY and CDR2 SVGAGI (reference sequence). J gave up 5 bases and V 4 bases, and 7 bases lay outside the gene matches. The length of the CDR3 is 15 residues. The chain's CDR3 is CASSSQDRGLDEQYF. The CDR3, as DNA: TGTGCCAGCAGTTCCCAGGACAGGGGGCTAGACGAGCAGTACTTC.

The chain carries TRBV3-1 (or the pseudogene TRBV3-2) and TRBJ1-6; D might be TRBD1 (6 bases). This CDR3 contains 17 residues. V was pared by 5 bases and J by 3 bases, with 17 bases between. Looked up from germline, CDR1 is LGHDT and CDR2 is YNNKEL (reference sequence). Here the CDR3 DNA reads TGTGCCAGCAGCGAAAACAGGGCAATCGTCTATAATTCACCCCTCCACTTT. This encodes CASSENRAIVYNSPLHF.

The genes are TRBV2 and TRBJ1-4; D possibly corresponds to TRBD1 (6 bases). Trimming removed 3 bases at V and 8 bases at J, with 19 bases between. The CDR3 runs to 16 residues. CDR1 and CDR2 (germline): SNHLY, FYNNEI. The CDR3 DNA follows: TGTGCCAGCAGTGATAATGGGCGAGGGGGGGAAGAAAAACTGTTTTTT. Protein sequence: CASSDNGRGGEEKLFF.